Listed here is a single T cell receptor beta chain. The sample belongs to a study of patients and donors after allogeneic stem cell transplantation. TCRdb independently ran MiXCR on the RT-PCR reads; one entry per CDR3 protein. Counted here are about 960,000 distinct CDR3 sequences, about a sixth occurring once; the ten biggest clones make up about 6%. The CDR3 length is 17 residues. Germline V gives CDR1 SEHNR, CDR2 FQNEAQ (reference sequence). Unmatched junction bases numbered 13, after V lost 5 bases and J lost 3 bases. The sequenced sample was blood, either unsorted or a sorted T cell fraction (not recorded which). This clonotype was obtained from a human donor who was either an allogeneic HSCT recipient or a stem cell or donor lymphocyte infusion donor (not recorded which). It is not recorded whose cells these are; they may come from a transplant donor. The chain carries TRBV7-9 and TRBJ2-1; 7 bases agree with TRBD1. The CDR3 bases are TGTGCCAGCAGCCTGAATTCCGGGACAGAAAACTACAATGAGCAGTTCTTC. Translated, it gives CASSLNSGTENYNEQFF.